Following are 25 T cell receptor beta chains from one sample sequenced in a study of T cell changes during pregnancy in multiple sclerosis (dated by TCRdb to the late 2010s). The method was the immunoSEQ multiplex PCR assay. Held by TCRdb, this immuneACCESS table contains in-frame sequences only and omits some clones. Under half of the omission traces to an unresolved V gene where checked; the cause of the rest is unknown. Across this sample there are approximately 89,000 clones, with about 94% seen only once. The ten largest clones add up to 2.5% of the sample. The sequenced sample was peripheral blood, obtained in the third trimester of pregnancy. The receptors were gathered from a female donor with multiple sclerosis, enrolled in a pregnancy study.

V gene TRBV5-6 combines with J gene TRBJ1-2; 11 bases match TRBD1. Per germline, CDR1 SGHDT and CDR2 YYEEEE. Unmatched junction bases numbered 7, after V lost 2 bases and J lost 4 bases. This CDR3 has 16 amino acids. This CDR3 reads CASSLEGDRGTYGYTF. CDR3 DNA sequence: TGTGCCAGCAGCTTAGAAGGGGACAGGGGGACCTATGGCTACACCTTC.

This chain connects TRBV5-1 to TRBJ2-7, with D perhaps TRBD1 (5 bases). Germline V gene lookup returns CDR1 SGHRS and CDR2 YFSETQ. This CDR3 has 15 amino acids. V was pared by 5 bases and J by 2 bases, with 17 bases between. The CDR3 reads CASRKGALQTYEQYF. The CDR3 nucleotides are TGCGCCAGCAGGAAAGGGGCATTACAAACCTACGAGCAGTACTTC. Supplemented by reference TRBV5-1 and TRBJ2-7, the full variable domain reads KAGVTQTPRYLIKTRGQQVTLSCSPISGHRSVSWYQQTPGQGLQFLFEYFSETQRNKGNFPGRFSGRQFSNSRSEMNVSTLELGDSALYLCASRKGALQTYEQYFGPGTRLTVT.

The rearrangement joins TRBV27 to TRBJ1-1; 7 bases fit TRBD1. Trimming removed 3 bases from V and 0 bases from J; junction bases left unmatched: 10. The CDR3 spans 17 residues. The germline CDR1 and CDR2 sequences are MNHEY and SMNVEV (reference sequence). CDR3 nucleotide sequence: TGTGCCAGCAGTTTTTATAGACAGGGAAGGGTGAACACTGAAGCTTTCTTT. Protein product: CASSFYRQGRVNTEAFF.

This clone showed up just once. The gene calls are TRBV10-3 and TRBJ2-5, with 10 nucleotides matching TRBD2. The CDR3 has 15 amino acids. Germline CDR1 and CDR2: ENHRY and SYGVKD. The junction had 4 bases not matched to a gene; V was cut back by 4 bases and J by 2 bases. The CDR3, as DNA: TGTGCCATCAGTGTGAGCGGGGGGGAACAAGAGACCCAGTACTTC. Protein sequence: CAISVSGGEQETQYF.

Only one count was recorded for this clone. The rearrangement links TRBV2 to TRBJ2-7; D perhaps matches TRBD1 (5 bases). The V end lost 2 bases, the J end lost 4 bases, and 12 bases lay between the germline ends. This CDR3 has 14 amino acids. Germline V gene sequence: CDR1 SNHLY, CDR2 FYNNEI. CDR3 sequence (DNA): TGTGCCAGCAGTGAATTAGGGGCGGATTACGAGCAGTACTTC. Translation gives CASSELGADYEQYF.

The V and J genes are TRBV6-5 and TRBJ1-2; D perhaps matches TRBD1 (5 bases). In germline, CDR1 is MNHEY, CDR2 SVGAGI. Between the trimmed V and J ends, which lost 0 bases and 7 bases, there was a span of 15 bases. The CDR3 is 15 amino acids. The CDR3 sequence: CASSYSSGGPGGYTF. The DNA of the CDR3 is TGTGCCAGCAGTTACTCGAGCGGGGGACCAGGTGGCTACACCTTC.

V usage is TRBV21-1 and J usage is TRBJ2-5; the table assigns TRBD2, which was not confirmed against the DNA. TRBV21-1 is noted as a pseudogene. The CDR3 is made up of 14 amino acids. CDR3 region: CASSTRGGVETQYF. CDR3 nucleotide sequence: TGTGCCAGCAGCACGCGGGGGGGCGTGGAGACCCAGTACTTC.

V usage is TRBV5-8 and J usage is TRBJ1-5; no clear D gene. V was trimmed by 1 base and J by 0 bases, leaving 8 bases between them. The CDR3 is 15 amino acids. Germline lookup yields CDR1 SGHTS and CDR2 YDEGEE. CDR3 amino acids: CASSLNGFSNQPQHF. CDR3 DNA sequence: TGTGCCAGCAGCTTGAATGGCTTTAGCAATCAGCCCCAGCATTTT. The whole variable domain, remainder taken from reference TRBV5-8 and TRBJ1-5, is EAGVTQSPTHLIKTRGQQATLRCSPISGHTSVYWYQQALGLGLQFLLWYDEGEERNRGNFPPRFSGRQFPNYSSELNVNALELEDSALYLCASSLNGFSNQPQHFGDGTRLSIL.

The rearrangement joins TRBV5-1 to TRBJ1-1; TRBD1 matches at 9 bases. Trimming removed 8 bases from V and 3 bases from J; junction bases left unmatched: 5. This CDR3 spans 13 amino acids. Germline assignment: CDR1 SGHRS and CDR2 YFSETQ. Here the CDR3 reads CASKRDRDTEAFF. The CDR3 DNA follows: TGCGCCAGTAAGCGGGACAGGGACACTGAAGCTTTCTTT. The full variable domain, its missing parts supplied by reference TRBV5-1 and TRBJ1-1, is KAGVTQTPRYLIKTRGQQVTLSCSPISGHRSVSWYQQTPGQGLQFLFEYFSETQRNKGNFPGRFSGRQFSNSRSEMNVSTLELGDSALYLCASKRDRDTEAFFGQGTRLTVV.

The rearrangement joins TRBV6-5 to TRBJ2-7; tentatively, D is TRBD2 (6 bases). V was clipped by 6 bases and J by 5 bases, with 20 bases between them. The CDR3 has 15 residues. Germline lookup yields CDR1 MNHEY and CDR2 SVGAGI. CDR3 in DNA: TGTGCCAGCAGGGTCCGGGACTCGCGAGCCCACGAGCAGTACTTC. This encodes CASRVRDSRAHEQYF.

The V call is TRBV13, the J call TRBJ2-5; D is unresolved. CDR3 size: 14 residues. V shed 4 bases and J shed 4 bases, with 13 bases lying between them. Germline V CDR1 and CDR2: PRHDT, FYEKMQ (reference sequence). The CDR3 nucleotides are TGTGCCAGCAGCTCCTCCGAGGCACGAGAGACCCAGTACTTC. Amino acids: CASSSSEARETQYF.

The chain couples TRBV2 to TRBJ2-1; D remains ambiguous. Deletions cut 6 bases from V and 8 bases from J, with 11 bases between. The CDR3 is made up of 12 amino acids. CDR1 and CDR2 (germline): SNHLY, FYNNEI. The CDR3 loop is CASRASNDEQFF. Here the CDR3 DNA reads TGTGCCAGCAGGGCTTCGAATGATGAGCAGTTCTTC.

V usage is TRBV6-5 and J usage is TRBJ1-1, with D hard to call. V was pared by 4 bases and J by 4 bases, with 13 bases between. CDR1 and CDR2 (germline): MNHEY, SVGAGI. This CDR3 region has 14 residues. The CDR3 DNA reads as TGTGCCAGCAGTTCGAGGGTGGGTAGCACTGAAGCTTTCTTT. Translated: CASSSRVGSTEAFF.

The V gene is TRBV19, the J gene TRBJ2-7; 9 nucleotides line up with TRBD1. Germline V gene lookup returns CDR1 LNHDA and CDR2 SQIVND (reference sequence). This CDR3 comprises 16 residues. Losses at the gene ends were 2 bases for V and 0 bases for J; bases not matched to a gene: 5. The CDR3 here is CASSIQGQGTSYEQYF. The CDR3 nucleotides read TGTGCCAGTAGTATACAGGGACAGGGCACCTCCTACGAGCAGTACTTC.

V is TRBV6-6 and J is TRBJ2-2; TRBD1 agrees at 8 bases. CDR1 and CDR2 (germline): MNHNY, SVGAGI (reference sequence). The CDR3 loop spans 15 amino acids. V was clipped by 7 bases and J by 2 bases; unmatched bases: 6. The CDR3 spells CASIDRGANTGELFF. The CDR3 DNA reads TGTGCCAGCATTGACAGGGGCGCCAACACCGGGGAGCTGTTTTTT.

This chain joins TRBV2 and TRBJ1-2; D remains unclear. The CDR3 is 15 amino acids. Trimming cost V 10 bases and J 12 bases, with 30 bases left between them. Germline assignment: CDR1 SNHLY and CDR2 FYNNEI. CDR3 residues: CAIAKEEMAQWRNTF. CDR3 in DNA: TGTGCCATCGCGAAGGAGGAGATGGCACAGTGGAGGAACACCTTC.

The CDR3 nucleotides read TGTGCCAGTAATCAGTTGGGGGGCACCGGGGAGCTGTTTTTT. This encodes CASNQLGGTGELFF. V usage is TRBV19 and J usage is TRBJ2-2; tentatively, D is TRBD2 (6 bases). Germline V gene lookup returns CDR1 LNHDA and CDR2 SQIVND (reference sequence). The CDR3 has 14 amino acids. V lost 7 bases, J lost 4 bases, and 13 bases lay in between.

The chain has TRBV11-2 and TRBJ2-1; D is possibly TRBD2 (7 bases). Germline CDR1 and CDR2: SGHAT and FQNNGV. The CDR3 sequence is 13 residues long. The ends were cut back, 10 bases at V and 2 bases at J, with 12 bases in the middle. The CDR3 DNA is TGTGCCACGAGGGGGGGCGCCTACAATGAGCAGTTCTTC. Translation: CATRGGAYNEQFF.

Only one count was recorded for this clone. The chain is built from TRBV27 and TRBJ2-1, with no clear D. CDR1 MNHEY and CDR2 SMNVEV come from the germline V gene (reference sequence). V lost 6 bases and J lost 4, with 10 bases in between. The CDR3 extends over 13 amino acids. CDR3 loop: CASSTSLYNEQFF. The CDR3 DNA sequence: TGTGCCAGCAGCACATCCCTTTACAATGAGCAGTTCTTC.

J is TRBJ1-1 and V is TRBV27; perhaps TRBD1 as D (5 bases). Germline V CDR1 and CDR2: MNHEY, SMNVEV (reference sequence). The CDR3 loop spans 15 amino acids. Trimming stripped 7 bases from V and 4 bases from J, with 19 bases between. The CDR3 DNA reads as TGTGCCAGCAAATTGGGAGGGGTGGGGGGCACTGAAGCTTTCTTT. Protein: CASKLGGVGGTEAFF.

The chain links TRBV19 to TRBJ2-2; D ambiguous. The CDR3 covers 13 residues. Germline CDR1 is LNHDA and CDR2 is SQIVND (reference sequence). With 5 bases removed from V and 4 bases from J, the gap between germline ends came to 8 bases. The CDR3 loop reads CASSSLFTGELFF. As DNA, the CDR3 is TGTGCCAGTAGTTCCCTCTTCACCGGGGAGCTGTTTTTT.

V gene TRBV6-1 combines with J gene TRBJ2-7; D possibly corresponds to TRBD1 (7 bases). This CDR3 is 14 amino acids long. V was clipped by 2 bases and J by 1 base, with 9 bases between them. CDR1 is MNHNS, CDR2 SASEGT, per germline. DNA of the CDR3: TGTGCCAGCAGTGAACAGGGGGGATCCTACGAGCAGTACTTC. Its protein product is CASSEQGGSYEQYF.

The chain recombines TRBV4-1 with TRBJ1-1; D gene unclear. V lost 3 bases and J lost 1, with 15 bases in between. Germline loops: CDR1 MGHRA, CDR2 YSYEKL. The CDR3 consists of 16 residues. In DNA form, the CDR3 reads TGCGCCAGCAGCCATCTAGCCCTAGCGGCGAACACTGAAGCTTTCTTT. As protein: CASSHLALAANTEAFF.

The chain has TRBV10-3 and TRBJ2-7; D gene ambiguous. V was trimmed by 6 bases and J by 4 bases, leaving 10 bases between them. The CDR3 has 12 amino acids. Germline CDR1 is ENHRY and CDR2 is SYGVKD. CDR3 coding DNA: TGTGCCATCAGCGACATGAGTTACGAGCAGTACTTC. This sequence encodes CAISDMSYEQYF.

The gene calls are TRBV10-3 and TRBJ2-5, with 11 bases identical to TRBD1. V lost 6 bases, J lost 0 bases, and 6 bases stayed unmatched. Germline loops: CDR1 ENHRY, CDR2 SYGVKD. The CDR3 consists of 16 residues. The CDR3, as DNA: TGTGCCATCAGCGGACCGGGACAGGGGGACCAAGAGACCCAGTACTTC. Translated, it gives CAISGPGQGDQETQYF.